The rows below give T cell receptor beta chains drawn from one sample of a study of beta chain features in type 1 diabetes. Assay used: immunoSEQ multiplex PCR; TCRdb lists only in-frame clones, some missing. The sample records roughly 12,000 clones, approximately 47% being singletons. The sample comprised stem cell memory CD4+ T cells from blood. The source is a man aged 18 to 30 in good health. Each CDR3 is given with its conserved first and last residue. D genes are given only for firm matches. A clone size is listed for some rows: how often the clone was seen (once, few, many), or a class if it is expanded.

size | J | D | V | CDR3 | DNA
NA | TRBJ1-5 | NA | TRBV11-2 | CASSLASDGNQPQHF | TGTGCCAGCAGCTTAGCGAGTGATGGCAATCAGCCCCAGCATTTT
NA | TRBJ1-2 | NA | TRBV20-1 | CSLRVGGGYTF | TGCAGCCTCCGGGTAGGGGGAGGCTACACCTTC
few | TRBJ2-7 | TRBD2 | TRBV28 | CASSRRIAGHEQYF | TGTGCCAGCAGCCGCCGAATAGCGGGCCACGAGCAGTACTTC
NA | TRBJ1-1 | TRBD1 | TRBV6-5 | CASRDRTNTEAFF | TGTGCCAGCAGGGACAGGACGAACACTGAAGCTTTCTTT
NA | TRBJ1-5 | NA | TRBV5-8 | CASTLWGDNQPQHF | TGTGCCAGCACTCTTTGGGGGGACAATCAGCCCCAGCATTTT
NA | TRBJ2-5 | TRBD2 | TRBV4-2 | CASSQGSGGVKETQYF | TGTGCCAGCAGCCAAGGAAGCGGGGGGGTGAAAGAGACCCAGTACTTC
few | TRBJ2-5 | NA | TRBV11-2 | CASRVAPRETQYF | TGTGCCAGCAGAGTAGCCCCTAGGGAGACCCAGTACTTC
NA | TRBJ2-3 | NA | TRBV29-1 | CSVEDHLNTQYF | TGCAGCGTTGAAGATCACTTGAATACGCAGTATTTT
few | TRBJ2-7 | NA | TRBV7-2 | CASSSRRGGLYEQYF | TGTGCCAGCAGCAGCCGAAGGGGGGGGCTCTACGAGCAGTACTTC
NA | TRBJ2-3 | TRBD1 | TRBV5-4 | CASSTGGELDTQYF | TGTGCCAGCAGTACAGGGGGTGAGTTGGATACGCAGTATTTT
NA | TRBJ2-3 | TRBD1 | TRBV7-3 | CASSRTGGADTQYF | TGTGCCAGCAGTAGGACAGGGGGAGCAGATACGCAGTATTTT
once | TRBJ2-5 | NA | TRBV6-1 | CASGLARSWETQYF | TGTGCCAGCGGCCTAGCTAGGAGTTGGGAGACCCAGTACTTC
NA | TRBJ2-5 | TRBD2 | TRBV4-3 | CASSRMLAGGPETQYF | TGCGCCAGCAGCCGAATGTTAGCGGGGGGGCCAGAGACCCAGTACTTC
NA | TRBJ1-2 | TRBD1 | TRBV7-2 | CASSYYQGTVYGYTF | TGTGCCAGCAGTTACTACCAGGGGACAGTCTATGGCTACACCTTC
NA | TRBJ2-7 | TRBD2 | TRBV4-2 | CASSQEVGTSGGAHEQYF | TGTGCCAGCAGCCAAGAGGTTGGGACTAGCGGGGGGGCCCACGAGCAGTACTTC